These 2 T cell receptor beta chains share one sample of origin, sequenced in a study of shared clonotypes between healthy human individuals. Positively selected for CCR7, the CD45RO-negative cells used as naive CD8 cells excluded terminally differentiated effector memory CD45RA+ cells. TCRdb keeps only in-frame clones here, not all; method: immunoSEQ multiplex PCR. The table lists about 820,000 clones, 80% to 95% of them singletons. The material sequenced was naive CD8+ T cells sorted from blood. The origin of the receptors is a man aged 30 to 45 in good health.

This chain connects TRBV7-9 to TRBJ1-2; D not certain. The CDR3 has 13 residues. The germline V gene has CDR1 SEHNR and CDR2 FQNEAQ (reference sequence). The V and J ends lost 5 bases and 2 bases respectively, with 9 bases between them. CDR3 sequence (DNA): TGTGCCAGCAGCCGACATCCGAACTATGGCTACACCTTC. It translates to CASSRHPNYGYTF.

The chain carries TRBV29-1 and TRBJ2-4, with 7 bases that match TRBD2. Trimming took 6 bases from V and 6 from J; bases not matched to a gene: 14. This CDR3 has 15 residues. Germline-derived CDR1 and CDR2 are SQVTM and ANQGSEA. This CDR3 is CSVLTPPGTTNIQYF. The DNA for the CDR3 is TGCAGCGTCTTAACCCCCCCCGGGACTACAAACATTCAGTACTTC.